A single sample gave rise to the 5 T cell receptor beta chains below, sequenced in a study of cytomegalovirus exposure and HLA in healthy donors. The protocol was immunoSEQ multiplex PCR, while the TCRdb copy is restricted to in-frame clones and leaves out a portion. The sample has about 110,000 clones, 95% seen once. The sequencing input was PBMCs. Receptor source: a woman younger than 30 in good health and CMV-seronegative.

The chain recombines TRBV9 with TRBJ2-1; TRBD2 matches 9 bases. The CDR3 is 15 amino acids. V trimming: 0 bases; J trimming: 8 bases; junction bases outside the gene matches: 6. Germline loops: CDR1 SGDLS, CDR2 YYNGEE. Here the CDR3 DNA reads TGTGCCAGCAGCGTAGGAGGCGGGGGGGCCGATGAGCAGTTCTTC. It is translated as CASSVGGGGADEQFF.

The chain links TRBV9 to TRBJ1-4; D gene uncertain. This CDR3 contains 15 residues. Per the germline V gene, CDR1 is SGDLS and CDR2 is YYNGEE. V shed 5 bases and J shed 2 bases, with 13 bases lying between them. CDR3 coding DNA: TGTGCCAGCAGTCTACTTCCCGTGACTAATGAAAAACTGTTTTTT. It yields the protein CASSLLPVTNEKLFF.

This sequence joins TRBV15 and TRBJ1-5; a weak D match, TRBD1 (6 bases). CDR3 length equals 14 residues. Per the germline V gene, CDR1 is LNHNV and CDR2 is YYDKDF (reference sequence). V dropped 3 bases and J dropped 3 bases, with 9 bases sitting between them. Written as DNA, the CDR3 is TGTGCCACCAGCAGTACAGGGACCAATCAGCCCCAGCATTTT. Its translation is CATSSTGTNQPQHF.

The chain combines TRBV7-2 with TRBJ2-2, with 15 bases identical to TRBD2. Germline V lookup: CDR1 SGHTA, CDR2 FQGNSA. J lost 4 bases, V lost 4 bases, and 4 bases had no gene match. The CDR3 is 17 amino acids. CDR3 DNA: TGTGCCAGCAGCTCGGGACTAGCGGGGGGAGGCACCGGGGAGCTGTTTTTT. Protein product: CASSSGLAGGGTGELFF.

The rearrangement links TRBV25-1 to TRBJ1-1, with 11 bases lining up with TRBD1. V was pared by 1 base and J by 6 bases, with 4 bases of the junction left unmatched. Germline V gives CDR1 MGHDK, CDR2 SYGVNS. This CDR3 spans 15 amino acids. CDR3 DNA sequence: TGTGCCAGCAGTGAATTGGGACAGGGGGGGCCTGAAGCTTTCTTT. Translated, it gives CASSELGQGGPEAFF. Combining the CDR3 with reference TRBV25-1 and TRBJ1-1 gives the whole variable domain EADIYQTPRYLVIGTGKKITLECSQTMGHDKMYWYQQDPGMELHLIHYSYGVNSTEKGDLSSESTVSRIRTEHFPLTLESARPSHTSQYLCASSELGQGGPEAFFGQGTRLTVV.